What follows are 23 T cell receptor beta chains derived from one specimen sequenced in a study of Tregs in tolerant kidney transplant recipients. Only in-frame clones appear in the TCRdb table, and some are missing; sequencing was by immunoSEQ multiplex PCR. In the table there are about 110,000 clones, 90% of which are singletons. Material: CD4+ T cells from blood, obtained before the transplant. These receptors originate from a human donor who received a combined kidney and bone marrow transplant.

The V and J genes are TRBV6-5 and TRBJ2-5; D gene ambiguous. V lost 2 bases and J 2 bases, leaving 6 bases between the germline ends. CDR3 length: 13 residues. CDR1 is MNHEY, CDR2 SVGAGI, per germline. CDR3 residues: CASSYAWQETQYF. In DNA form, the CDR3 reads TGTGCCAGCAGTTACGCGTGGCAAGAGACCCAGTACTTC.

The chain couples TRBV6-1 to TRBJ1-6; possibly TRBD1 for D (6 bases). With 8 bases removed from V and 7 bases from J, the gap between germline ends came to 9 bases. The CDR3 spans 12 residues. The germline CDR1 and CDR2 sequences are MNHNS and SASEGT. The CDR3 sequence is CASEGHNSPLHF. The DNA for the CDR3 is TGTGCCAGCGAGGGACACAATTCACCCCTCCACTTT.

The V gene is TRBV18, the J gene TRBJ1-1, with TRBD1 matching 7 bases. V dropped 3 bases and J dropped 0; count of bases not matched to a gene: 7. Germline CDR1 is KGHSH and CDR2 is LQKENI. This CDR3 spans 16 amino acids. The CDR3 loop is CASSPASRGMNTEAFF. The DNA for the CDR3 is TGTGCCAGCTCACCGGCGTCCAGGGGGATGAACACTGAAGCTTTCTTT.

The rearrangement joins TRBV6-6 to TRBJ2-3, with D maybe TRBD2 (5 bases). Germline assignment: CDR1 MNHNY and CDR2 SVGAGI (reference sequence). V was pared by 5 bases and J by 0 bases, with 12 bases between. CDR3 size: 15 residues. CDR3 in DNA: TGTGCCAGCAGTCCTTTGCGGAGGAGCACAGATACGCAGTATTTT. Residues: CASSPLRRSTDTQYF.

Concerning this clone: In the same sample, other DNA sequences code for this CDR3. The chain combines TRBV5-1 with TRBJ1-1; D may be TRBD1 (6 bases). The CDR3 is 14 amino acids. V was shortened by 3 bases and J by 1 base, with 10 bases between the two germline ends. Per germline, CDR1 SGHRS and CDR2 YFSETQ. The CDR3 region has the DNA TGCGCCAGCAGCTCTAGGACAGCGAACACTGAAGCTTTCTTT. Encoded protein: CASSSRTANTEAFF.

This clone is a singleton in its sample. The CDR3 DNA follows: TGTGCCAGCAGCTTGTCCAGGGGGCTTTATGGCTACACCTTC. Residues: CASSLSRGLYGYTF. The rearrangement joins TRBV5-5 to TRBJ1-2, with 8 nucleotides matching TRBD1. This CDR3 has 14 residues. The V gene end was trimmed by 1 base and the J gene end by 5 bases; junction bases not matched to a gene: 4. In germline, CDR1 is SGHKS, CDR2 YYEKEE (reference sequence). The full variable domain, its missing parts supplied by reference TRBV5-5 and TRBJ1-2, is DAGVTQSPTHLIKTRGQQVTLRCSPISGHKSVSWYQQVLGQGPQFIFQYYEKEERGRGNFPDRFSARQFPNYSSELNVNALLLGDSALYLCASSLSRGLYGYTFGSGTRLTVV.

The chain joins TRBV28 to TRBJ1-5, with D possibly matching TRBD1 (6 bases). Deletions cut 6 bases from V and 4 bases from J, with 19 bases between. Germline V gene lookup returns CDR1 MDHEN and CDR2 SYDVKM. The CDR3 consists of 16 residues. CDR3 amino acids: CASRDLQGGKNQPQHF. The CDR3 region has the DNA TGTGCCAGCAGAGACTTACAGGGAGGGAAGAATCAGCCCCAGCATTTT.

V is TRBV5-1 and J is TRBJ1-6; 7 bases fit TRBD1. CDR1 SGHRS and CDR2 YFSETQ come from the germline V gene. After removal of 0 bases from V and 6 bases from J, the junction contained 6 bases not matched to a gene. The CDR3 length is 16 residues. The CDR3, as DNA: TGCGCCAGCAGCTTGGCCTCAGGGGGTAGTAATTCACCCCTCCACTTT. This encodes CASSLASGGSNSPLHF. The complete variable domain, with remaining parts taken from reference TRBV5-1 and TRBJ1-6, reads KAGVTQTPRYLIKTRGQQVTLSCSPISGHRSVSWYQQTPGQGLQFLFEYFSETQRNKGNFPGRFSGRQFSNSRSEMNVSTLELGDSALYLCASSLASGGSNSPLHFGNGTRLTVT.

This clone was recorded once. The chain is built from TRBV28 and TRBJ1-2; 9 bases fit TRBD1. The CDR3 totals 17 residues. Germline V gene lookup returns CDR1 MDHEN and CDR2 SYDVKM. J gave up 8 bases and V 4 bases, and 17 bases lay outside the gene matches. CDR3 DNA sequence: TGTGCCAGCAGTTCCACCGGGACAGGGACGGCCGGGGGAGGCTACACCTTC. The encoded protein is CASSSTGTGTAGGGYTF.

This chain links TRBV20-1 with TRBJ1-2, with a tentative D call TRBD1 (5 bases). This CDR3 spans 10 amino acids. CDR1 is DFQATT and CDR2 is SNEGSKA in the germline V gene (reference sequence). V shed 5 bases and J shed 11 bases, with 12 bases lying between them. The CDR3 nucleotides read TGCAGTGCTTGGGCGGGGACGTACACCTTC. Its translation: CSAWAGTYTF.

This chain joins TRBV7-2 and TRBJ2-4; no reliable D call. This CDR3 contains 10 residues. V lost 2 bases and J 10 bases, leaving 3 bases between the germline ends. Germline-derived CDR1 and CDR2 are SGHTA and FQGNSA. The CDR3 sequence is CASSLTIQYF. The CDR3 coding sequence is TGTGCCAGCAGCTTAACTATTCAGTACTTC.

As for this clone: The same CDR3 arises from other DNA sequences in this sample as well. The chain combines TRBV5-1 with TRBJ1-4; 8 positions agree with TRBD1. CDR1 and CDR2 (germline): SGHRS, YFSETQ. With V trimmed by 1 base and J by 4 bases, 0 bases remained unmatched. This CDR3 is 14 amino acids long. CDR3 protein: CASSLTGGNEKLFF. The CDR3 DNA is TGCGCCAGCAGCTTGACAGGGGGTAATGAAAAACTGTTTTTT.

J is TRBJ1-4 and V is TRBV19, with D possibly TRBD1 on 5 matching bases. The CDR3 is 17 amino acids. V lost 4 bases, J lost 8 bases, and 23 bases lay in between. Germline loops: CDR1 LNHDA, CDR2 SQIVND (reference sequence). The CDR3 sequence is CASSRAWVGRDFEKLFF. The CDR3 nucleotides are TGTGCCAGTAGTAGGGCATGGGTGGGACGGGACTTCGAAAAACTGTTTTTT.

CDR3 nucleotides: TGTGCCAGCAGCTCGAACGCGGGGCCCGCTAACTATGGCTACACCTTC. Its translation is CASSSNAGPANYGYTF. The chain uses TRBV5-4 and TRBJ1-2; D perhaps matches TRBD1 (5 bases). V was trimmed by 3 bases and J by 0 bases, leaving 15 bases between them. The CDR3 has 16 amino acids. Germline loops: CDR1 SGHNT, CDR2 YYREEE (reference sequence).

V and J are TRBV4-1 and TRBJ2-2, with TRBD2 matching over 11 bases. V lost 3 bases to trimming and J lost 7 bases; unmatched junction nucleotides: 22. Germline CDR1 reads MGHRA; CDR2 reads YSYEKL. CDR3 length equals 21 residues. The CDR3 is CASSQGRGELAGARRGGELFF. In nucleotides, the CDR3 is TGCGCCAGCAGCCAGGGGAGGGGCGAACTAGCGGGGGCCCGCAGGGGCGGGGAGCTGTTTTTT.

About this clone itself: The sample has other DNA sequences that encode this CDR3 too. The chain has TRBV5-1 and TRBJ1-1, with D maybe TRBD1 (5 bases). From germline, CDR1 is SGHRS and CDR2 YFSETQ. With 3 bases removed from V and 3 bases from J, the gap between germline ends came to 9 bases. The CDR3 loop spans 13 amino acids. CDR3 sequence reads: CASSSTGYTEAFF. The CDR3 DNA reads as TGCGCCAGCAGCTCTACAGGATACACTGAAGCTTTCTTT.

The J gene is TRBJ2-2, the V gene TRBV18; D may be TRBD2 (5 bases). Trimming shortened V by 1 base and J by 6 bases, and 12 bases separated the two germline ends. CDR1 and CDR2 (germline): KGHSH, LQKENI. This CDR3 has 15 residues. The CDR3 protein is CASSPLHPGAGELFF. Written as DNA, the CDR3 is TGTGCCAGCTCACCACTCCATCCCGGGGCCGGGGAGCTGTTTTTT.

The chain couples TRBV27 to TRBJ1-2; TRBD1 agrees at 12 bases. Germline trimming cut 3 bases from V and 7 bases from J; bases unmatched to any gene: 12. The CDR3 consists of 17 residues. The germline V gene has CDR1 MNHEY and CDR2 SMNVEV (reference sequence). The CDR3 sequence: CASSFRQPGQGAGGYTF. CDR3 bases: TGTGCCAGCAGTTTTCGGCAACCGGGACAGGGGGCAGGTGGCTACACCTTC.

The rearrangement uses TRBV5-5 and TRBJ1-1, with 8 bases lining up with TRBD1. The junction had 6 bases not matched to a gene; V was cut back by 4 bases and J by 1 base. This CDR3 has 15 amino acids. The V gene's germline CDR1 is SGHKS and CDR2 YYEKEE (reference sequence). The CDR3 loop is CASSIPGTGNTEAFF. CDR3 DNA: TGTGCCAGCAGCATTCCCGGGACAGGGAACACTGAAGCTTTCTTT.

This chain uses TRBV27 with TRBJ2-3; 7 bases are a match to TRBD1. The J segment lost 10 bases and the V segment lost 6 bases, leaving 10 bases of the junction unmatched. CDR1 and CDR2 from the germline V gene are MNHEY and SMNVEV (reference sequence). This CDR3 contains 13 residues. In DNA, the CDR3 is TGTGCCAGCAGGTTTACAGGGGACGGCGCGCAGTATTTT. This gives the protein CASRFTGDGAQYF.

This rearrangement joins TRBV5-1 to TRBJ2-3; D possibly corresponds to TRBD2 (5 bases). This CDR3 spans 12 amino acids. CDR1 and CDR2 (germline): SGHRS, YFSETQ. V dropped 4 bases and J dropped 14 bases, with 17 bases sitting between them. The CDR3: CASSPDFQAGYF. The CDR3 DNA sequence: TGCGCCAGCAGCCCGGACTTTCAGGCGGGGTATTTT.

This clone was counted only a few times. CDR3: CASSPQGMGEQYF. CDR3 bases: TGTGCCAGCAGTCCCCAGGGTATGGGGGAGCAGTACTTC. This rearrangement joins TRBV27 to TRBJ2-7, with a weak D call TRBD1 (5 bases). The CDR3 has 13 amino acids. Germline V lookup: CDR1 MNHEY, CDR2 SMNVEV (reference sequence). Deletions cut 5 bases from V and 7 bases from J, with 15 bases between.

This clone has a single count. V usage is TRBV10-2 and J usage is TRBJ1-5, with D possibly being TRBD1 (6 bases). V was pared by 3 bases and J by 2 bases, with 8 bases between. Germline loops: CDR1 WSHSY, CDR2 SAAADI. This CDR3 is built from 14 residues. The CDR3 here is CASSEQGGNQPQHF. As DNA, the CDR3 is TGCGCCAGCAGTGAACAGGGCGGCAATCAGCCCCAGCATTTT.